This record looks at one T cell receptor (beta chain) sequence and its context. These data originate in a study of blood T cell repertoires in COVID-19. For the study at large: Whether acute or convalescent, the COVID-19 samples came from the United States, Italy and Spain.

Using immunoSEQ multiplex PCR, the repertoire was profiled, and TCRdb retains in-frame clones only, with some absent. Among approximately 100,000 clones listed, approximately 89% were seen once. CDR3 length: 18 residues. CDR1 and CDR2 from the germline V gene are MGHRA and YSYEKL. Trimming stripped 4 bases from V and 7 bases from J, with 23 bases between. The sample taken for sequencing was peripheral blood. The source of this sequence is a woman aged 25 to 39 with acute or convalescent COVID-19. This sequence joins TRBV4-1 and TRBJ1-6, with D possibly matching TRBD1 (5 bases). CDR3 in DNA: TGCGCCAGCAGCCCCCAAGAAGTGCCAGGGAGGTCCAATTCACCCCTCCACTTT. Translation gives CASSPQEVPGRSNSPLHF.